The next 15 T cell receptor beta chains were all read from a single sample in a study of control samples from healthy donors and cancer patients. This table comes from immunoSEQ multiplex PCR, and its TCRdb copy is limited to in-frame clones, with some not included. The repertoire holds 150,000 to 200,000 clones, with 91% as singletons. Sequencing was carried out using blood. The receptor source for this set is a woman under 40 in good health.

The rearrangement uses TRBV7-9 and TRBJ1-2; possible D gene TRBD1, 5 bases. Germline CDR1 is SEHNR and CDR2 is FQNEAQ (reference sequence). This CDR3 contains 14 residues. The V gene lost 1 base and the J gene lost 4 bases, with 10 bases spanning the gap. CDR3 coding DNA: TGTGCCAGCAGCTTAGGGTGGGGGGGCTATGGCTACACCTTC. Its translation is CASSLGWGGYGYTF.

The J gene is TRBJ1-1, the V gene TRBV6-2 or TRBV6-3, with a possible D match to TRBD1 (5 bases). V lost 2 bases and J 6 bases, leaving 7 bases between the germline ends. This CDR3 has 12 amino acids. The V gene's germline CDR1 is MNHEY and CDR2 SVGEGT. CDR3 region: CASSYRGPEAFF. The CDR3 DNA follows: TGTGCCAGCAGTTACAGGGGCCCTGAAGCTTTCTTT.

This sequence joins TRBV5-5 and TRBJ2-3, with D maybe TRBD1 (5 bases). The germline gives CDR1 SGHKS, CDR2 YYEKEE (reference sequence). The ends were cut back, 0 bases at V and 6 bases at J, with 11 bases in the middle. This CDR3 is 14 amino acids long. The CDR3 DNA follows: TGTGCCAGCAGCTTGGGACAGCTTAAGGATACGCAGTATTTT. Its translation is CASSLGQLKDTQYF.

The chain's CDR3 is CASSGVLNQPQHF. DNA for the CDR3: TGTGCCAGTAGTGGGGTCCTAAATCAGCCCCAGCATTTT. J is TRBJ1-5 and V is TRBV19; D is uncertain. The CDR3 loop spans 13 amino acids. Germline V gene data show CDR1 as LNHDA and CDR2 as SQIVND (reference sequence). Trimming removed 5 bases at V and 4 bases at J, with 9 bases between.

This clone was counted between two and nine times. CDR3 sequence: CASSQDLGGETYEQYF. In nucleotides, the CDR3 is TGCGCCAGCAGCCAAGATCTCGGAGGTGAAACCTACGAGCAGTACTTC. The J gene is TRBJ2-7, the V gene TRBV4-1, with D maybe TRBD2 (5 bases). The germline V gene has CDR1 MGHRA and CDR2 YSYEKL. This CDR3 is 16 amino acids long. Between the trimmed V and J ends, which lost 0 bases and 2 bases, there was a span of 14 bases.

The V gene is TRBV7-2, the J gene TRBJ2-1; 10 bases map to TRBD2. The germline gives CDR1 SGHTA, CDR2 FQGNSA. The CDR3 loop spans 15 amino acids. The J segment lost 7 bases and the V segment lost 0 bases, leaving 3 bases of the junction unmatched. The CDR3 DNA follows: TGTGCCAGCAGCTTAGCGCCTAGCGGGAGTAATGAGCAGTTCTTC. Residues: CASSLAPSGSNEQFF.

V and J are TRBV6-5 and TRBJ2-5, with TRBD2 matching over 9 bases. The DNA end lines up better with TRBJ2-7; the J call may be wrong. The CDR3 consists of 14 residues. Looked up from germline, CDR1 is MNHEY and CDR2 is SVGAGI. The CDR3 DNA is TGTGCCAGCAGTTACCTAGCGGGGACCTACGAGCAGTACTTC. It encodes CASSYLAGTYEQYF.

The chain has TRBV3-1 (or the pseudogene TRBV3-2) and TRBJ1-1; maybe TRBD1 (6 bases). The V gene's germline CDR1 is LGHDT and CDR2 YNNKEL (reference sequence). This CDR3 has 13 amino acids. V gave up 3 bases and J gave up 6 bases, with 11 bases separating them. In nucleotides, the CDR3 is TGTGCCAGCAGCCAGGGACACGCTCCTGAAGCTTTCTTT. As protein: CASSQGHAPEAFF.

The gene calls are TRBV18 and TRBJ2-7, with D unclear. The germline V gene encodes CDR1 KGHSH and CDR2 LQKENI. The CDR3 is 11 amino acids. Trimming took off 5 bases at V and 3 bases at J, with 5 bases between the two ends. The DNA for the CDR3 is TGTGCCAGCTCAACAAACTACGAGCAGTACTTC. The encoded protein is CASSTNYEQYF.

Details on this clone: This sample also contains other DNA sequences that code for the same CDR3. V gene TRBV7-9 combines with J gene TRBJ2-1; D not certain. The CDR3 is 11 residues long. CDR1 and CDR2 (germline): SEHNR, FQNEAQ (reference sequence). Trimming took off 0 bases at V and 7 bases at J, with 1 base between the two ends. In DNA, the CDR3 is TGTGCCAGCAGCTTAGCGAATGAGCAGTTCTTC. Protein sequence: CASSLANEQFF.

The chain combines TRBV12-3 or TRBV12-4 with TRBJ2-3; D may correspond to TRBD1 or TRBD2 (6 bases each). The CDR3 is 13 amino acids. V gave up 6 bases and J gave up 5 bases, with 12 bases separating them. CDR3 DNA sequence: TGTGCCAGCAGATGGGGGGCCGGAGATACGCAGTATTTT. It specifies CASRWGAGDTQYF.

The chain carries TRBV3-1 (or the pseudogene TRBV3-2) and TRBJ1-2, with D unresolved. The germline gives CDR1 LGHDT, CDR2 YNNKEL (reference sequence). With 5 bases removed from V and 5 bases from J, the gap between germline ends came to 12 bases. CDR3 length equals 13 residues. The CDR3 is CASSDVSGYGYTF. Written as DNA, the CDR3 is TGTGCCAGCAGCGACGTCAGCGGGTATGGCTACACCTTC.

This rearrangement joins TRBV6-6 to TRBJ1-2; 7 nucleotides line up with TRBD1. Germline V gives CDR1 MNHNY, CDR2 SVGAGI (reference sequence). This CDR3 comprises 13 residues. Trimming cost V 6 bases and J 4 bases; bases outside gene matches: 5. The CDR3 loop is CASSSDRAYGYTF. As DNA, the CDR3 is TGTGCCAGCAGCTCAGACAGGGCCTATGGCTACACCTTC.

This clone was seen more than once but under ten times. In DNA form, the CDR3 reads TGTGCCAGCAGCTTAGATGCGACGGATGGCTACACCTTC. Its translation: CASSLDATDGYTF. The chain has TRBV7-2 and TRBJ1-2; D unresolved. The V end lost 1 base, the J end lost 6 bases, and 9 bases lay between the germline ends. Germline assignment: CDR1 SGHTA and CDR2 FQGNSA. CDR3 length: 13 residues. Variable domain in full (rest from reference TRBV7-2 and TRBJ1-2): GAGVSQSPSNKVTEKGKDVELRCDPISGHTALYWYRQSLGQGLEFLIYFQGNSAPDKSGLPSDRFSAERTGGSVSTLTIQRTQQEDSAVYLCASSLDATDGYTFGSGTRLTVV.

The rearrangement uses TRBV4-2 and TRBJ2-7; 11 bases are shared with TRBD2. With V trimmed by 3 bases and J by 4 bases, 11 bases remained unmatched. The CDR3 sequence is 17 residues long. In germline, CDR1 is LGHNA, CDR2 YNFKEQ. The CDR3 DNA sequence: TGTGCCAGCAGCCACCATAGCGGGAGGGCCGGGAATTACGAGCAGTACTTC. Amino acid sequence: CASSHHSGRAGNYEQYF.